The rows below give T cell receptor beta chains drawn from one sample of a study of blood T cell repertoires in COVID-19. The assay was immunoSEQ multiplex PCR, and TCRdb's table has in-frame clones only and misses some. The table shows some 300,000 clones, with 85% to 90% occurring only once. Sequencing was done on a sample of PBMCs or T cells enriched from blood (not recorded which). These receptors originate from an older woman in a cohort exposed to, infected with or recovered from COVID-19 (not recorded which). Both conserved end residues are part of each CDR3. A D gene is named only where the DNA matches it firmly. Some rows have no size entry. The others give once, few or many, or a class for an expanded clone.

d_call | j_call | v_call | clone_size | cdr3_nt | cdr3_aa
TRBD2 | TRBJ2-4 | TRBV19 | - | TGTGCCAGTAGTATAGATTTCGGGGAGGGAAACATTCAGTACTTC | CASSIDFGEGNIQYF
TRBD1 | TRBJ1-1 | TRBV7-6 | - | TGTGCCAGCAGCCCAGTACAGGGGACTAACACTGAAGCTTTCTTT | CASSPVQGTNTEAFF
TRBD2 | TRBJ2-1 | TRBV7-3 | - | TGTGCCAGCAGCTTGACTAGCGGGAGGGATAGAGGTTCGCAGTTCTTC | CASSLTSGRDRGSQFF
- | TRBJ2-1 | TRBV7-3 | - | TGTGCCAGCAGCTTAACGGGACTGAGCTCCTACAATGAGCAGTTCTTC | CASSLTGLSSYNEQFF
- | TRBJ1-4 | TRBV7-9 | - | TGTGCCAGCAGCCCCCGGACAGAAAAACTGTTTTTT | CASSPRTEKLFF
- | TRBJ1-2 | TRBV9 | - | TGTGCCAGCAGCGTAGAGGCGGGGCACTATGGCTACACCTTC | CASSVEAGHYGYTF
- | TRBJ1-1 | TRBV6-2/TRBV6-3 | few | TGTGCCAGCAGCATACGACAGAACACTGAAGCTTTCTTT | CASSIRQNTEAFF
- | TRBJ1-6 | TRBV5-6 | - | TGTGCCAGCAGCCCTAAAGTTGGACGGACACACTATAATTCACCCCTCCACTTT | CASSPKVGRTHYNSPLHF
- | TRBJ1-2 | TRBV5-6 | - | TGTGCCAGCAGCCCCGACTTGGCCCCCTATGGCTACACCTTC | CASSPDLAPYGYTF
- | TRBJ1-5 | TRBV4-2 | - | TGTGCCAGCAGCCAAGGCGGCTTACAGGGTGCCGAAACCCAGCATTTT | CASSQGGLQGAETQHF